Below, 16 T cell receptor beta chains from the same sample are listed, as sequenced in a study of identical twins. TCRdb reanalysed the 5' RACE reads using MiXCR and keeps one entry per CDR3 protein. This table holds approximately 630,000 distinct CDR3 sequences, about 7.6% found once. The sample was also linked to a second study, of yellow fever vaccine responses in identical twins.

What was sequenced was PBMCs. Receptor source: a woman between 18 and 30 years old in good health.

This rearrangement joins TRBV7-2 to TRBJ2-5; TRBD1 agrees at 8 bases. Germline V gene sequence: CDR1 SGHTA, CDR2 FQGNSA. The V segment lost 6 bases and the J segment 4 bases; nucleotides outside the gene matches: 13. The CDR3 is 16 amino acids. The CDR3 DNA follows: TGTGCCAGCAGACATCCCGGGACAGGACTGGGAGAGACCCAGTACTTC. It is translated as CASRHPGTGLGETQYF. The whole variable domain, remainder taken from reference TRBV7-2 and TRBJ2-5, is GAGVSQSPSNKVTEKGKDVELRCDPISGHTALYWYRQSLGQGLEFLIYFQGNSAPDKSGLPSDRFSAERTGGSVSTLTIQRTQQEDSAVYLCASRHPGTGLGETQYFGPGTRLLVL.

This clonotype was seen more than once but under ten times. J is TRBJ1-2 and V is TRBV3-1; TRBD1 might be the D (5 bases). Trimming removed 3 bases at V and 4 bases at J, with 9 bases between. Germline values: CDR1 LGHDT, CDR2 YNNKEL (reference sequence). CDR3 length: 13 residues. CDR3 nucleotide sequence: TGTGCCAGCAGCCAGGGGCTTTCCTATGGCTACACCTTC. This gives the protein CASSQGLSYGYTF.

V gene TRBV5-1 combines with J gene TRBJ2-7; possibly TRBD2 for D (6 bases). V lost 0 bases and J 0 bases, leaving 19 bases between the germline ends. CDR1 is SGHRS and CDR2 is YFSETQ in the germline V gene. This CDR3 comprises 18 residues. The CDR3 nucleotides read TGCGCCAGCAGCTTGGTGGCCGGGAGATCCCCGGGCTCCTACGAGCAGTACTTC. Translating it yields CASSLVAGRSPGSYEQYF.

In its sample, this clonotype was seen a few times. CDR3 in amino acids: CATEGTGLTGELFF. CDR3 DNA sequence: TGTGCCACGGAAGGGACAGGGCTCACCGGGGAGCTGTTTTTT. This sequence joins TRBV10-3 and TRBJ2-2; 9 bases align to TRBD1. The V and J ends lost 10 bases and 4 bases, in that order; junction bases with no gene match: 7. The CDR3 runs 14 residues. CDR1 is ENHRY and CDR2 is SYGVKD in the germline V gene.

The rearrangement joins TRBV10-3 to TRBJ2-7; TRBD2 matches at 11 bases. V gave up 10 bases and J gave up 1 base; unmatched junction bases: 9. This CDR3 is 15 amino acids long. The germline V gene has CDR1 ENHRY and CDR2 SYGVKD. CDR3 protein: CATRSGTSGSYEQYV. In nucleotides, the CDR3 is TGTGCCACCAGGTCCGGGACTAGCGGATCCTACGAGCAGTACGTC.

The rearrangement uses TRBV12-3 or TRBV12-4 and TRBJ1-5, with TRBD1 matching over 7 bases. The junction had 3 bases not matched to a gene; V was cut back by 7 bases and J by 0 bases. CDR3 length: 14 amino acids. In nucleotides, the CDR3 is TGTGCCAGCAAACAGGGGTATAGCAATCAGCCCCAGCATTTT. Amino acids: CASKQGYSNQPQHF.

On this clonotype: This may be a read error, as it is one base from a much larger clone. A read error is likely, as this CDR3 ends without the conserved phenylalanine or tryptophan. The chain couples TRBV12-3 or TRBV12-4 to TRBJ1-5; D is possibly TRBD1 (6 bases). The CDR3 loop spans 14 amino acids. V was cut by 5 bases and J by 3 bases, with 11 bases left in between. The CDR3, as DNA: TGTGCCAGCAGTCTCAGGGGAAACAATCAGCCCCAGCATCTT. Protein: CASSLRGNNQPQHL.

This clonotype was seen more than once but under ten times. The J gene is TRBJ1-6, the V gene TRBV12-3 or TRBV12-4; D unclear. This CDR3 is 13 amino acids long. V dropped 6 bases and J dropped 14 bases, with 17 bases sitting between them. The CDR3 region has the DNA TGTGCCAGCAGCCTTATACTGGGAAGGGCCCTCCACTTT. Amino acids: CASSLILGRALHF.

This clonotype was detected many times. V and J are TRBV10-3 and TRBJ2-1; 7 bases align to TRBD2. Unmatched junction bases numbered 16, after V lost 5 bases and J lost 6 bases. Germline V lookup: CDR1 ENHRY, CDR2 SYGVKD. CDR3 size: 17 residues. The CDR3 region has the DNA TGTGCCATCAGTTTCTCCCGACTAGCACCCGGGGGCAATGAGCAGTTCTTC. Residues: CAISFSRLAPGGNEQFF.

This clonotype was counted only a few times. V usage is TRBV5-1 and J usage is TRBJ1-1; D is possibly TRBD1 (6 bases). The germline V gene has CDR1 SGHRS and CDR2 YFSETQ. Trimming took 2 bases from V and 4 from J, leaving 15 bases between them. This CDR3 comprises 15 residues. As DNA, the CDR3 is TGCGCCAGCAGCTTTGGATTACTGGACAGCACTGAAGCTTTCTTT. It is translated as CASSFGLLDSTEAFF.

This clonotype was observed a handful of times. This chain joins TRBV27 and TRBJ2-7, with D possibly TRBD2 on 6 matching bases. Germline CDR1 and CDR2: MNHEY and SMNVEV (reference sequence). V was cut by 5 bases and J by 3 bases, with 14 bases left in between. This CDR3 comprises 14 residues. CDR3 protein: CASSPSAGSYEQYF. CDR3 DNA sequence: TGTGCCAGCAGTCCGTCCGCGGGAAGCTACGAGCAGTACTTC.

This clonotype was counted a few times. The V call is TRBV7-6, the J call TRBJ2-1, with D possibly matching TRBD1 (6 bases). Germline loops: CDR1 SGHVS, CDR2 FNYEAQ. The CDR3 extends over 16 amino acids. V was clipped by 2 bases and J by 3 bases, with 14 bases between them. CDR3 sequence: CASSLSRDRNYNEQFF. The CDR3 DNA follows: TGTGCCAGCAGCTTATCGCGTGACAGGAACTACAATGAGCAGTTCTTC.

The chain links TRBV12-3 or TRBV12-4 to TRBJ2-3, with D possibly TRBD2 on 5 matching bases. There are 15 residues in the CDR3. Trimming pared 6 bases from V and 1 base from J, leaving 14 bases between. The CDR3 protein is CASSKDFLRTDTQYF. The CDR3 bases are TGTGCCAGCAGCAAGGACTTTCTTCGCACAGATACGCAGTATTTT.

This clonotype was counted many times. The chain combines TRBV10-3 with TRBJ2-3; 10 bases map to TRBD1. V lost 9 bases and J lost 0; bases outside the gene matches: 3. Germline V CDR1 and CDR2: ENHRY, SYGVKD. The CDR3 has 14 amino acids. Here the CDR3 DNA reads TGTGCCATAAAGGGACAGGGGAGCACAGATACGCAGTATTTT. It yields the protein CAIKGQGSTDTQYF.

This clonotype has a count of ten or more. The gene calls are TRBV24-1 and TRBJ2-3; D not resolved. Trimming pared 4 bases from V and 0 bases from J, leaving 13 bases between. Germline assignment: CDR1 KGHDR and CDR2 SFDVKD. The CDR3 extends over 16 amino acids. CDR3 residues: CATSDPDITSTDTQYF. In DNA form, the CDR3 reads TGTGCCACCAGTGACCCCGACATCACTAGCACAGATACGCAGTATTTT.

The chain employs TRBV9 and TRBJ2-1; 8 bases match TRBD2. Germline V gives CDR1 SGDLS, CDR2 YYNGEE. V trimming: 4 bases; J trimming: 1 base; junction bases outside the gene matches: 7. The CDR3 sequence is 16 residues long. This CDR3 reads CASSRGLAVSYNEQFF. DNA for the CDR3: TGTGCCAGCAGCCGTGGACTAGCCGTTTCCTACAATGAGCAGTTCTTC.